This T cell receptor (beta chain) was captured in a study of regulatory T cells in long-lasting Graves disease. Study findings and constraints: Persistent Graves' patients had lower TCR diversity than newly diagnosed ones. Favored gene segments in persistent disease were TRBV28, TRBJ1-2 and TRBJ2-5.

Specified time point: persistent/refractory GD, antithyroid drugs over 5 years with positive TRAb. Construction of the TCR library relied on RNA isolated from PBMCs. Graves' disease diagnosis relied on American Thyroid Association guidelines. This clonotype was recorded at least ten times. Its antigen is not known. The CDR3 extends over 15 amino acids. Germline V lookup: CDR1 SGHTA, CDR2 FQGTGA. V was shortened by 4 bases and J by 8 bases, with 18 bases between the two germline ends. Through Arm-PCR of CDR3 regions and iRepertoire HTBI primers, TCR beta libraries were built. TCRdb reprocessed the multiplex PCR reads with MiXCR, giving one entry per CDR3 protein. The sample has 350,000 to 450,000 distinct CDR3 sequences, around 20% seen once.

The input for sequencing was peripheral blood mononuclear cells (PBMCs), taken when the disease was refractory, from a patient treated with antithyroid drugs. The chain uses TRBV7-3 and TRBJ2-4; D may correspond to TRBD1 or TRBD2 (5 bases each). The receptor's source is a female donor with Graves disease. The CDR3 coding sequence is TGTGCCAGCAGCTCTACCGGGGCAATCCGGGACATTCAGTACTTC. Translating gives CASSSTGAIRDIQYF.